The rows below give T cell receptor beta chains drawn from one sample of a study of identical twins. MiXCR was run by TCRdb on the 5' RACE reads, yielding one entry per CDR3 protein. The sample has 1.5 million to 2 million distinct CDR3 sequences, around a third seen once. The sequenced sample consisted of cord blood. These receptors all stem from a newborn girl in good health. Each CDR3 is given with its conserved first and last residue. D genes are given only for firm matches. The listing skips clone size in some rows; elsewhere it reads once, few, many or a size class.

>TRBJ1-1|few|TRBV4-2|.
CASSQDSQGCEAFF
TGTGCCAGCAGCCAAGATTCCCAGGGTTGTGAAGCTTTCTTT
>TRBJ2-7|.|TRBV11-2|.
CASSAYGGSSYNEQYF
TGTGCCAGCAGCGCCTACGGGGGAAGCTCCTACAATGAGCAGTACTTC
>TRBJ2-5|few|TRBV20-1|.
CSARDHRPTQYF
TGCAGTGCGAGGGACCACCGTCCGACCCAGTACTTC
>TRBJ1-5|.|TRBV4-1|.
CASSQVGVWPQHF
TGCGCCAGCAGCCAAGTGGGGGTGTGGCCCCAGCATTTT
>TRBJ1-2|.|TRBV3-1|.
CASSQEASRNYGYTF
TGTGCCAGCAGCCAAGAGGCCTCCCGTAACTATGGCTACACCTTC
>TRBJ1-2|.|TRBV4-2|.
CAGSPDGGWYGYTF
TGTGCCGGCAGCCCCGACGGGGGATGGTATGGCTACACCTTC
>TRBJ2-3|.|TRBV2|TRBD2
CASRSLGGTSGRVTDTQYF
TGTGCCAGCAGAAGCTTGGGTGGCACTAGCGGGAGAGTCACAGATACGCAGTATTTT
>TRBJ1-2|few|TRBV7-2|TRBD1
CASSLVRDSPFYGYTF
TGTGCCAGCAGCTTAGTTAGGGACAGCCCCTTCTATGGCTACACCTTC
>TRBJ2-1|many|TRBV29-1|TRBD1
CSVVGRDRPYNEQFF
TGCAGCGTTGTGGGCCGGGACAGGCCTTACAATGAGCAGTTCTTC
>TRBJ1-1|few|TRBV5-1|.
CASNPQGNTEAFF
TGCGCCAGCAACCCACAGGGGAACACTGAAGCTTTCTTT
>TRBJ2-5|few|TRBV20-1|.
CSARDNRAETQYF
TGCAGTGCTAGAGATAACAGGGCAGAGACCCAGTACTTC
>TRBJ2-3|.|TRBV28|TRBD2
CASGGGVPDTQYF
TGTGCCAGTGGGGGAGGGGTACCAGATACGCAGTATTTT
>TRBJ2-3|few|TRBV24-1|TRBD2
CATGLAGEIDTQYF
TGTGCCACGGGACTAGCGGGAGAGATAGATACGCAGTATTTT
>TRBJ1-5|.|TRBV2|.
CANSGLNQPQHF
TGTGCCAACAGTGGTCTCAATCAGCCCCAGCATTTT
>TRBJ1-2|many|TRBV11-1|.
CASSFPSKNGYTF
TGTGCCAGCAGCTTCCCCAGTAAGAATGGCTACACCTTC
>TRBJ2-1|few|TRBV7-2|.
CASSVQSYNEQFF
TGTGCCAGCAGCGTCCAGTCCTACAATGAGCAGTTCTTC
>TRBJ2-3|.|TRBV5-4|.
CASSWSTEGDTQYF
TGTGCCAGCAGCTGGTCTACGGAGGGGGATACGCAGTATTTT
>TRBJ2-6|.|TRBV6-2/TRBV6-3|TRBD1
CASSYSTGAGANVLTF
TGTGCCAGCAGTTACTCGACAGGGGCTGGGGCCAACGTCCTGACTTTC
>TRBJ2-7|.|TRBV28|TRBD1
CASSIPGTGDYEQYF
TGTGCCAGCAGTATCCCCGGGACAGGGGACTACGAGCAGTACTTC
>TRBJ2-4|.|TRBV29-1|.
CSVAGLNKNIQYF
TGCAGCGTTGCGGGCTTAAACAAAAACATTCAGTACTTC
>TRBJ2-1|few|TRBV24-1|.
CATSDADHNNEQFF
TGTGCCACCAGTGACGCGGACCACAACAATGAGCAGTTCTTC
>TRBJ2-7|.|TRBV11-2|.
CASSFLPGPISYEQYF
TGTGCCAGCAGTTTCCTACCGGGACCGATCTCCTACGAGCAGTACTTC
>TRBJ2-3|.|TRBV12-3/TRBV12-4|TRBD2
CASRTNRLAGPDTQYF
TGTGCCAGCAGGACAAACCGACTAGCGGGGCCAGATACGCAGTATTTT
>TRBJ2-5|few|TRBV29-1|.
CSVLKAARETQYF
TGCAGCGTTCTAAAAGCGGCCCGGGAGACCCAGTACTTC
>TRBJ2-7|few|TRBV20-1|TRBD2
CSARTSGDSGQYF
TGCAGTGCTAGGACTAGCGGGGATTCGGGGCAGTACTTC
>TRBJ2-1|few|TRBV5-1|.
CASSSADSYNEQFF
TGCGCCAGCAGCTCAGCGGACTCCTACAATGAGCAGTTCTTC
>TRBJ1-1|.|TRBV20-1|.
CNPRQDNYKNTEAFF
TGCAACCCCCGGCAGGACAACTACAAGAACACTGAAGCTTTCTTT
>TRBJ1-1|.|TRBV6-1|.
CASSEGQRTEAFF
TGTGCCAGCAGTGAAGGTCAGAGGACTGAAGCTTTCTTT
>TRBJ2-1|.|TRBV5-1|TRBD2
CASRTSGGAYNEQLF
TGCGCCAGCAGGACCAGCGGGGGGGCCTACAATGAGCAGTTATTC
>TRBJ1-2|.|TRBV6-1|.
CASRPPKTGSPNYGYTF
TGTGCCAGCAGACCTCCGAAAACAGGGTCCCCTAACTATGGCTACACCTTC
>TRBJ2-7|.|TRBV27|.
CASSFSRLSNYEQYF
TGTGCCAGCAGTTTTTCCCGGCTCTCTAACTACGAGCAGTACTTC
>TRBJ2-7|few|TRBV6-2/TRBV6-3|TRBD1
CASSDTQGVYEQYF
TGTGCCAGCAGTGATACGCAGGGGGTCTACGAGCAGTACTTC
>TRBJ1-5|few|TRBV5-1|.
CASSFWAGDQPQHF
TGCGCCAGCAGCTTTTGGGCAGGGGATCAGCCCCAGCATTTT
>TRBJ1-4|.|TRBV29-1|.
CSVVGTATTNEKLFF
TGCAGCGTTGTTGGGACCGCGACAACTAATGAAAAACTGTTTTTT
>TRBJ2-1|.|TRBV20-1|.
CSAILAENEQFF
TGCAGTGCTATATTAGCGGAGAATGAGCAGTTCTTC
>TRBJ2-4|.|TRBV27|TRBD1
CASSPRQGGTKNIQYF
TGTGCCAGCAGTCCACGACAGGGGGGGACCAAAAACATTCAGTACTTC
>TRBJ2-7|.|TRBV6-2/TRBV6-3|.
CASSYGPTVYYEQYF
TGTGCCAGCAGTTACGGGCCCACGGTGTACTACGAGCAGTACTTC
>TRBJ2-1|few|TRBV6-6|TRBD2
CASRPILTSSVNEQFF
TGTGCCAGCAGGCCCATCCTGACTAGCTCGGTAAATGAGCAGTTCTTC
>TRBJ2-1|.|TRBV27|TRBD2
CASSPQLAGGPGNEQFF
TGTGCCAGCAGTCCGCAATTAGCGGGAGGGCCGGGCAATGAGCAGTTCTTC
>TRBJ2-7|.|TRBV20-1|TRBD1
CSAPPTGTGPYEQYF
TGCAGTGCTCCCCCAACGGGGACAGGGCCCTACGAGCAGTACTTC
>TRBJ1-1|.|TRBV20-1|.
CSARDLAHTEAFF
TGCAGTGCTAGAGATTTGGCGCACACTGAAGCTTTCTTT
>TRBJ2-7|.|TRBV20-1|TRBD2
CSARALAGKTNEQYF
TGCAGTGCTAGGGCACTAGCGGGGAAGACCAATGAGCAGTACTTC
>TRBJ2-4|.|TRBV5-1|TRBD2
CASSPSGLAATKNIQYF
TGCGCCAGCAGCCCATCGGGACTAGCGGCTACCAAAAACATTCAGTACTTC
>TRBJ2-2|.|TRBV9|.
CASSVEVGELFF
TGTGCCAGCAGCGTCGAGGTCGGGGAGCTGTTTTTT
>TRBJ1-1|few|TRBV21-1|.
CASSKGRGLNTEAFF
TGTGCCAGCAGCAAAGGCAGGGGTCTGAACACTGAAGCTTTCTTT
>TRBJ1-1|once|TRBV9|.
CASSALQGRYTEAFF
TGTGCCAGCAGCGCGTTACAGGGAAGGTACACTGAAGCTTTCTTT
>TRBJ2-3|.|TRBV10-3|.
CAIKEGVSTDTQYF
TGTGCCATCAAGGAGGGAGTTAGCACAGATACGCAGTATTTT
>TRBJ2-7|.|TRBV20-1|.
CSAGTGGDKNNEQYF
TGCAGTGCTGGAACAGGTGGGGACAAGAACAATGAGCAGTACTTC
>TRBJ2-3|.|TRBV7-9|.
CASSWEVPTDTQYF
TGTGCCAGCAGCTGGGAGGTTCCCACAGATACGCAGTATTTT
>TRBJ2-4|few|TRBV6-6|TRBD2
CASRTAGDIQYF
TGTGCCAGCAGGACAGCGGGGGACATTCAGTACTTC